The 8 T cell receptor beta chains listed next were all sequenced from one sample in a study of blood T cell repertoires in COVID-19. Clones were read by immunoSEQ multiplex PCR, and TCRdb kept only the in-frame ones, dropping some. The sample has about 150,000 clones, around 85% seen once. Material for sequencing was peripheral blood. The receptors derive from a man older than 75 with COVID-19, enrolled during active disease.

This chain links TRBV7-2 with TRBJ2-2; a possible D gene is TRBD1 (5 bases). With 2 bases removed from V and 0 bases from J, the gap between germline ends came to 7 bases. This CDR3 contains 15 residues. In germline, CDR1 is SGHTA, CDR2 FQGNSA. CDR3: CASSLNRPNTGELFF. In DNA, the CDR3 is TGTGCCAGCAGCTTAAACAGGCCGAACACCGGGGAGCTGTTTTTT.

The rearrangement joins TRBV28 to TRBJ2-1; 10 positions agree with TRBD1. Trimming took 3 bases from V and 9 from J; bases not matched to a gene: 8. Germline V CDR1 and CDR2: MDHEN, SYDVKM. CDR3 length: 15 residues. This chain's CDR3 is CASSFLGTGVSEQFF. The CDR3 coding sequence is TGTGCCAGCAGTTTTCTCGGGACAGGGGTAAGTGAGCAGTTCTTC.

The chain couples TRBV5-6 to TRBJ2-1; a possible D gene is TRBD1 (5 bases). V lost 0 bases to trimming and J lost 8 bases, with 12 bases between them. Germline lookup yields CDR1 SGHDT and CDR2 YYEEEE. The CDR3 has 14 amino acids. The CDR3 is CASSLGGDPDEQFF. CDR3 nucleotides: TGTGCCAGCAGCTTGGGGGGCGATCCCGATGAGCAGTTCTTC.

This clone was found a few times. The rearrangement links TRBV19 to TRBJ1-2; 9 bases map to TRBD1. This CDR3 has 15 amino acids. V shed 5 bases, J shed 6 bases, and the junction held 10 bases outside the gene matches. Germline-derived CDR1 and CDR2 are LNHDA and SQIVND (reference sequence). CDR3 DNA sequence: TGTGCCAGTAGTTCCCCGGACAGGGGACGTAATGGCTACACCTTC. The encoded protein is CASSSPDRGRNGYTF.

This clone occurred a few times. This sequence joins TRBV2 and TRBJ1-6, with D perhaps matching TRBD1 (6 bases). CDR1 SNHLY and CDR2 FYNNEI come from the germline V gene. The CDR3 covers 15 residues. Trimming took off 10 bases at V and 7 bases at J, with 20 bases between the two ends. CDR3 in amino acids: CATTSDSLTNSPLHF. CDR3 nucleotides: TGTGCCACCACTTCGGACAGCTTAACCAATTCACCCCTCCACTTT.

The gene calls are TRBV3-1 (or the pseudogene TRBV3-2) and TRBJ2-1; 7 bases map to TRBD2. The germline V gene has CDR1 LGHDT and CDR2 YNNKEL (reference sequence). The CDR3 loop spans 15 amino acids. The V segment lost 1 base and the J segment 5 bases; nucleotides outside the gene matches: 5. This CDR3 is CASSQGTGGHNEQFF. In nucleotides, the CDR3 is TGTGCCAGCAGCCAAGGGACGGGAGGTCACAATGAGCAGTTCTTC.

This chain connects TRBV7-2 to TRBJ2-5; 9 nucleotides agree with TRBD2. The V gene end was trimmed by 0 bases and the J gene end by 5 bases; junction bases not matched to a gene: 7. The CDR3 extends over 16 amino acids. CDR1 SGHTA and CDR2 FQGNSA come from the germline V gene. The CDR3: CASSLASRGGTETQYF. The CDR3 nucleotides read TGTGCCAGCAGCTTAGCGTCGCGGGGGGGCACGGAGACCCAGTACTTC.

CDR3 nucleotides: TGTGCCAGTAGTATAGATTCGGGACAGGGGAGATATGGCTACACCTTC. Its translation is CASSIDSGQGRYGYTF. V gene TRBV19 combines with J gene TRBJ1-2; 10 bases line up with TRBD1. The germline CDR1 and CDR2 sequences are LNHDA and SQIVND (reference sequence). With V trimmed by 0 bases and J by 5 bases, 6 bases remained unmatched. The CDR3 length is 16 residues.